This entry is about one T cell receptor beta chain. Antigen: not known. The CDR3 is 16 residues long. J lost 8 bases, V lost 1 base, and 7 bases had no gene match. Germline assignment: CDR1 SEHNR and CDR2 FQNEAQ (reference sequence). Profiled with immunoSEQ multiplex PCR; TCRdb holds only in-frame clones, not every one. This sample carries 75,000 to 95,000 clones, approximately 89% of them seen once, and the ten largest clones take just under 0.35%. These data belong to a study of graft-versus-host responses after intestinal transplantation. Study-level information: Every transplant recipient was induced with anti-thymocyte globulin, then maintained on tacrolimus and steroids for around 3 years.

Study-level points and caveats: Within the allografts of patients who had graft-donor T cell macrochimerism, graft-versus-host to host-versus-graft clonal ratios were high. Some GvH clones appeared in ileal mucosa or blood before recipient bone marrow.

Specimen: unstimulated CD4+ T cells sorted from spleen or lymph node cells, collected before transplant. V and J are TRBV7-9 and TRBJ1-4, with 10 bases lining up with TRBD1. The source is a human donor who was the organ donor for an intestinal transplant. CDR3 nucleotides: TGTGCCAGCAGCTTAGGGCCCCGGGACAGGGGCGAAAAACTGTTTTTT. It encodes CASSLGPRDRGEKLFF. Full variable domain (rest looked up from reference TRBV7-9 and TRBJ1-4): DTGVSQNPRHKITKRGQNVTFRCDPISEHNRLYWYRQTLGQGPEFLTYFQNEAQLEKSRLLSDRFSAERPKGSFSTLEIQRTEQGDSAMYLCASSLGPRDRGEKLFFGSGTQLSVL.